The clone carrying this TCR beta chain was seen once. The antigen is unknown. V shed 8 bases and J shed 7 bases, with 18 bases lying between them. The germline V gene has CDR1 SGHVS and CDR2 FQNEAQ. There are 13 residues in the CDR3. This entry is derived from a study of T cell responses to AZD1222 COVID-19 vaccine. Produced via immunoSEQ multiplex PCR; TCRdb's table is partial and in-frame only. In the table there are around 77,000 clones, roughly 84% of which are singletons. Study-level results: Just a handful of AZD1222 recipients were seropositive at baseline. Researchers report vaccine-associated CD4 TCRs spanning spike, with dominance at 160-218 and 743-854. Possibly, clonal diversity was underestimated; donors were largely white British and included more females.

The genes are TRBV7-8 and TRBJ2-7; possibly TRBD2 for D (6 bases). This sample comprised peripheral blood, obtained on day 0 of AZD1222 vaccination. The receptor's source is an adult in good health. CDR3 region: CASESAIGGEQYF. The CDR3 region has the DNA TGTGCCAGCGAGAGCGCTATTGGGGGGGAGCAGTACTTC.